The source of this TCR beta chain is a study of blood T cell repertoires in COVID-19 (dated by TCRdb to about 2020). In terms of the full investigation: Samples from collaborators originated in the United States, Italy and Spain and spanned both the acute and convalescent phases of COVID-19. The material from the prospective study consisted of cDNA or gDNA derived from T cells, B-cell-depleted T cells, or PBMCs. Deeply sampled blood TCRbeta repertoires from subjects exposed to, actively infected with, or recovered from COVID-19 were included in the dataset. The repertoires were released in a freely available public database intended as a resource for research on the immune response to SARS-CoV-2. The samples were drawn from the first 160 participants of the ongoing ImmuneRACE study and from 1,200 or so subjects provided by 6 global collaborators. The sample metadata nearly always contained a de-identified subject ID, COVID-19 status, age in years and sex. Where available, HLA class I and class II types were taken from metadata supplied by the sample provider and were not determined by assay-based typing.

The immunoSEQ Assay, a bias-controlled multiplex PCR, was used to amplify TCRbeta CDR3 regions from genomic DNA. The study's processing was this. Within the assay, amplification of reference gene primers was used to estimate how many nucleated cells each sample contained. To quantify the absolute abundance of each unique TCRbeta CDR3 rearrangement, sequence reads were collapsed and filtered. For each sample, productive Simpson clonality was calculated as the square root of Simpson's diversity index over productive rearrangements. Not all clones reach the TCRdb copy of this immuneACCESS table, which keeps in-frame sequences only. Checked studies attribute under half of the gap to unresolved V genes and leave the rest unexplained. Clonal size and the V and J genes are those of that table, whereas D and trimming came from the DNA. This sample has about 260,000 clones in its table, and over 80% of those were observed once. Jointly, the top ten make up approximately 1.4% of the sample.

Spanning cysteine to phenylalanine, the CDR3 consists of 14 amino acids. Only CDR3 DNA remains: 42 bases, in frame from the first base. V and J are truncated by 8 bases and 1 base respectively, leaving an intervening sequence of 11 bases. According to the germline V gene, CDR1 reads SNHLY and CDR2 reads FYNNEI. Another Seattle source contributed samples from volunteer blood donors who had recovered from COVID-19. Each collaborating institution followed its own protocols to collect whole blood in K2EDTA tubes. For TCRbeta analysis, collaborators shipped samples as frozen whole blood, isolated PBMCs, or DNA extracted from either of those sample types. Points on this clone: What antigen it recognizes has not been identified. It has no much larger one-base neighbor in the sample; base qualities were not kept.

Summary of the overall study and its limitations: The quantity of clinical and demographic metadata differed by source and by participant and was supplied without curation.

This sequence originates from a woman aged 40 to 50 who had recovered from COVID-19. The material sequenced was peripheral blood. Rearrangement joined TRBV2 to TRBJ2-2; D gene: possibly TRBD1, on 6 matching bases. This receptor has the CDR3 CASETGMNTGELFF. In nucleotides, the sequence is TGTGCCAGCGAAACAGGGATGAACACCGGGGAGCTGTTTTTT.